Each of the 9 T cell receptor beta chains below was sequenced from the same sample in a study of technical replicates of blood from several donors. The protocol was immunoSEQ multiplex PCR, while the TCRdb copy is restricted to in-frame clones and leaves out a portion. The profile shows about 79,000 clones, approximately 92% of them singletons. The sequenced material came from T cells isolated from PBMCs. These receptors originate from a human donor in good health. Some clones in this sample may be carry-over from other donors' samples.

The chain combines TRBV4-2 with TRBJ2-1, with 8 bases fitting TRBD1. CDR1 is LGHNA and CDR2 is YNFKEQ in the germline V gene. The V and J ends lost 0 bases and 3 bases, in that order; junction bases with no gene match: 7. This CDR3 is built from 17 residues. Here the CDR3 reads CASSQDLRGLYYNEQFF. For the CDR3, the DNA is TGTGCCAGCAGCCAAGATCTCAGGGGGCTCTACTACAATGAGCAGTTCTTC.

This chain joins TRBV7-2 and TRBJ1-2; D not certain. There are 13 residues in the CDR3. The V end lost 3 bases, the J end lost 4 bases, and 9 bases lay between the germline ends. The germline gives CDR1 SGHTA, CDR2 FQGNSA. CDR3 amino acids: CASSFKAGYGYTF. The DNA for the CDR3 is TGTGCCAGCAGCTTTAAGGCGGGCTATGGCTACACCTTC.

This chain uses TRBV6-6 with TRBJ1-2; D call uncertain. The V gene's germline CDR1 is MNHNY and CDR2 SVGAGI (reference sequence). The CDR3 totals 10 residues. V lost 4 bases to trimming and J lost 6 bases, with 3 bases between them. In nucleotides, the CDR3 is TGTGCCAGCAGTTTCGATGGCTACACCTTC. Translation gives CASSFDGYTF.

V usage is TRBV29-1 and J usage is TRBJ2-7; the match to TRBD2 covers 12 bases. Per the germline V gene, CDR1 is SQVTM and CDR2 is ANQGSEA. The CDR3 spans 13 residues. V trimming: 4 bases; J trimming: 5 bases; junction bases outside the gene matches: 3. This chain's CDR3 is CSVVTSGSDEQYF. CDR3 DNA: TGCAGCGTTGTGACTAGCGGGAGCGACGAGCAGTACTTC.

The rearrangement links TRBV2 to TRBJ1-5; D may be TRBD1 (5 bases). Germline CDR1 is SNHLY and CDR2 is FYNNEI. The CDR3 consists of 17 residues. V lost 6 bases and J lost 0, with 18 bases in between. The CDR3 region has the DNA TGTGCCAGCAGCCAGGGTGGATCCCCGTTTAGCAATCAGCCCCAGCATTTT. Amino acid sequence: CASSQGGSPFSNQPQHF.

V gene TRBV10-1 combines with J gene TRBJ2-5, with 8 bases aligning to TRBD2. CDR1 and CDR2 (germline): WNHNN, SYGVQD (reference sequence). CDR3 size: 15 residues. J lost 4 bases, V lost 4 bases, and 8 bases had no gene match. The CDR3 sequence is CASSGEREIGETQYF. The CDR3 DNA follows: TGCGCCAGCAGTGGTGAGCGGGAGATTGGAGAGACCCAGTACTTC.

V gene TRBV20-1 combines with J gene TRBJ1-2; 7 bases map to TRBD1. The CDR3 length is 11 residues. V gave up 3 bases and J gave up 6 bases; unmatched junction bases: 1. The germline gives CDR1 DFQATT, CDR2 SNEGSKA (reference sequence). The chain's CDR3 is CSASTGDGYTF. CDR3 DNA sequence: TGCAGTGCTAGCACAGGGGATGGCTACACCTTC.

This clone appeared a single time. The V and J genes are TRBV7-2 and TRBJ2-1; 11 bases match TRBD2. This CDR3 comprises 15 residues. The ends lost 5 bases at V and 2 bases at J; junction bases unmatched: 2. CDR1 is SGHTA and CDR2 is FQGNSA in the germline V gene. The DNA for the CDR3 is TGTGCCAGCAGCATGACTAGCGGGACCTACAATGAGCAGTTCTTC. Protein: CASSMTSGTYNEQFF.

The chain recombines TRBV27 with TRBJ2-2; D perhaps matches TRBD2 (6 bases). V was shortened by 3 bases and J by 4 bases, with 18 bases between the two germline ends. The CDR3 totals 17 residues. Germline CDR1 and CDR2: MNHEY and SMNVEV (reference sequence). This chain's CDR3 is CASSFFLLAGGTGELFF. The CDR3 DNA reads as TGTGCCAGCAGTTTCTTTTTACTAGCAGGAGGCACCGGGGAGCTGTTTTTT.